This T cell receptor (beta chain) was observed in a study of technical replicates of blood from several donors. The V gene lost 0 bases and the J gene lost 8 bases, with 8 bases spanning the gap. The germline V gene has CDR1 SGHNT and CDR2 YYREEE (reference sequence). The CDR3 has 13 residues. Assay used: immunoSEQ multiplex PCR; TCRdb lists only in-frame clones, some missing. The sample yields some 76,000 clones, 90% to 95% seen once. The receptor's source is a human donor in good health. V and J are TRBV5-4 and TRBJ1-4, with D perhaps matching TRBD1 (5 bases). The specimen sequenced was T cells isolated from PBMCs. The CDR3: CASSLDRGEKLFF. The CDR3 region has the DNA TGTGCCAGCAGCTTGGATCGGGGGGAAAAACTGTTTTTT.